This T cell receptor (beta chain) originates from a study of blood T cell repertoires in COVID-19. Study as a whole: Collection of acute and convalescent COVID-19 samples took place in the United States, Italy and Spain. The analysed material was cDNA or gDNA that came from T cells, B-cell-depleted T cells, or PBMCs.

This CDR3 has 15 residues. Authors' data handling: Scientists estimated how many nucleated cells there were by amplifying reference gene primers. Profiling relied on immunoSEQ multiplex PCR, and the TCRdb table lists in-frame clones only, not all of them. That table furnishes V, J and clone size, whereas the DNA furnished D and trimming. The sample contains some 150,000 clones, more than 75% of which appear only once. Sequenced: peripheral blood. This chain uses TRBV21-1 with TRBJ2-4; TRBD1 was called by the table and not checked on the DNA. TRBV21-1 is a pseudogene locus. The TCR sequence derives from a woman between 70 and 85 years old with acute or convalescent COVID-19. The CDR3 loop reads CASSKVVTERNIQYF. As DNA, the CDR3 is TGTGCCAGCAGCAAAGTTGTGACAGAGAGAAACATTCAGTACTTC.